This T cell receptor (beta chain) derives from a study of blood T cell repertoires in COVID-19. For the study at large: The samples span acute and convalescent COVID-19 from the United States, Italy and Spain.

With V trimmed by 5 bases and J by 4 bases, 8 bases remained unmatched. The V gene's germline CDR1 is LNHDA and CDR2 SQIVND (reference sequence). The CDR3 is 15 residues long. TCRdb keeps only in-frame clones here, not all; method: immunoSEQ multiplex PCR. The sample records 310,000 or so clones, about nine tenths being singletons. V and J are TRBV19 and TRBJ1-2, with TRBD1 matching 9 bases. Sequenced material: PBMCs or T cells enriched from blood (not recorded which). This receptor was identified in a woman aged 18 to 35 who had recovered from COVID-19. CDR3 in DNA: TGTGCCAGTAGTCCATGGACAGGGGAGGGCTATGGCTACACCTTC. Translated: CASSPWTGEGYGYTF.